The 18 T cell receptor beta chains below all came from one sample that was sequenced in a study of blood T cells in healthy people across ages. The second PCR ran roughly 6 to 11 cycles with a sample-barcoded 5' primer and J-beta primers. TCRdb called the 5' RACE reads again in MiXCR, with one record for every CDR3 protein. This table holds hundreds of thousands of distinct CDR3 sequences, 58% found once. The sequencing sample was made of blood. Receptors were obtained from a man in his sixties in good health.

The chain couples TRBV12-3 or TRBV12-4 to TRBJ2-1, with D possibly being TRBD1 (5 bases). The V end lost 5 bases, the J end lost 4 bases, and 12 bases lay between the germline ends. This CDR3 is built from 14 residues. The CDR3 is CASSVSRGYNEQFF. The DNA of the CDR3 is TGTGCCAGCAGTGTATCTAGGGGTTACAATGAGCAGTTCTTC.

This chain's CDR3 is CASSLSRGPQETQYF. DNA of the CDR3: TGTGCCAGCAGTTTATCGCGGGGTCCTCAAGAGACCCAGTACTTC. The rearrangement uses TRBV27 and TRBJ2-5; perhaps TRBD2 as D (6 bases). V dropped 0 bases and J dropped 2 bases, with 10 bases sitting between them. The CDR3 is made up of 15 amino acids. Germline V gene lookup returns CDR1 MNHEY and CDR2 SMNVEV (reference sequence).

The chain has TRBV11-2 and TRBJ2-4; D not certain. Germline V CDR1 and CDR2: SGHAT, FQNNGV. CDR3 length: 14 residues. V was shortened by 4 bases and J by 8 bases, with 15 bases between the two germline ends. CDR3 sequence (DNA): TGTGCCAGCAGCTATCGCGGTGCGGCGGACATTCAGTACTTC. Amino acids: CASSYRGAADIQYF.

This clonotype was detected ten times or more. The V call is TRBV20-1, the J call TRBJ2-7; 7 positions agree with TRBD2. Germline loops: CDR1 DFQATT, CDR2 SNEGSKA (reference sequence). CDR3 length: 13 residues. The V segment lost 3 bases and the J segment 2 bases; nucleotides outside the gene matches: 4. Here the CDR3 DNA reads TGCAGTGCTAGTACCGGACTAGCCTACGAGCAGTACTTC. Protein: CSASTGLAYEQYF.

This clonotype was seen a few times. The chain couples TRBV11-2 to TRBJ1-6; TRBD1 matches at 7 bases. The length of the CDR3 is 15 residues. CDR1 and CDR2 (germline): SGHAT, FQNNGV. Trimming took 0 bases from V and 10 from J; bases not matched to a gene: 6. This CDR3 reads CASSLDKGANSPLHF. The CDR3 bases are TGTGCCAGCAGCTTAGACAAGGGGGCTAACTCACCCCTCCACTTT. The whole variable domain, filled in from reference TRBV11-2 and TRBJ1-6, reads EAGVAQSPRYKIIEKRQSVAFWCNPISGHATLYWYQQILGQGPKLLIQFQNNGVVDDSQLPKDRFSAERLKGVDSTLKIQPAKLEDSAVYLCASSLDKGANSPLHFGNGTRLTVT.

V usage is TRBV12-3 or TRBV12-4 and J usage is TRBJ2-5, with 10 bases fitting TRBD2. J was trimmed by 7 bases and V by 1 base; bases with no gene match: 6. This CDR3 comprises 15 residues. Here the CDR3 reads CASSLVSGGPGTQYF. CDR3 DNA: TGTGCCAGCAGTTTAGTTAGCGGGGGGCCCGGGACCCAGTACTTC.

This chain connects TRBV20-1 to TRBJ1-2; 12 bases match TRBD1. Unmatched junction bases numbered 4, after V lost 6 bases and J lost 5 bases. The CDR3 has 13 residues. Germline V gene sequence: CDR1 DFQATT, CDR2 SNEGSKA (reference sequence). Written as DNA, the CDR3 is TGCAGTGCCGGGACAGGGGGCCGATATGGCTACACCTTC. Translated, it gives CSAGTGGRYGYTF.

The chain is built from TRBV12-3 or TRBV12-4 and TRBJ1-5; D unclear. This CDR3 region has 16 residues. V was cut by 3 bases and J by 2 bases, with 14 bases left in between. This chain's CDR3 is CASSLIGEAGNQPQHF. The CDR3 DNA sequence: TGTGCCAGCAGTTTGATTGGGGAAGCGGGCAATCAGCCCCAGCATTTT.

The rearrangement uses TRBV6-5 and TRBJ2-2, with D hard to call. With 2 bases removed from V and 1 base from J, the gap between germline ends came to 8 bases. This CDR3 is 15 amino acids long. Germline-derived CDR1 and CDR2 are MNHEY and SVGAGI. CDR3 residues: CASSYDTQNTGELFF. CDR3 sequence (DNA): TGTGCCAGCAGTTACGATACACAGAACACCGGGGAGCTGTTTTTT.

V usage is TRBV20-1 and J usage is TRBJ2-7, with TRBD2 matching over 11 bases. The J call may be wrong; the DNA end is better matched by TRBJ2-5. CDR1 is DFQATT, CDR2 SNEGSKA, per germline (reference sequence). The CDR3 totals 15 residues. CDR3: CSAFRLAGYQETQYF. The CDR3 DNA reads TGCAGTGCTTTTAGACTAGCGGGGTATCAAGAGACCCAGTACTTC.

The chain combines TRBV3-1 with TRBJ1-5; possible D gene TRBD1, 5 bases. The ends were cut back, 3 bases at V and 7 bases at J, with 16 bases in the middle. Germline assignment: CDR1 LGHDT and CDR2 YNNKEL (reference sequence). The CDR3 has 15 amino acids. The CDR3: CASSQNQGGGQPQHF. CDR3 coding DNA: TGTGCCAGCAGCCAGAATCAGGGCGGTGGGCAGCCCCAGCATTTT.

V and J are TRBV5-1 and TRBJ2-5; D possibly matches TRBD1 or TRBD2 (6 bases each). Germline values: CDR1 SGHRS, CDR2 YFSETQ. CDR3 length: 15 residues. V was shortened by 4 bases and J by 1 base, with 14 bases between the two germline ends. The CDR3 nucleotides are TGCGCCAGCAGCGGCGGGGACATTCGCCAAGAGACCCAGTACTTC. It yields the protein CASSGGDIRQETQYF.

This clonotype was seen only a few times. This chain connects TRBV10-3 to TRBJ1-2; D gene ambiguous. This CDR3 has 12 residues. Germline CDR1 reads ENHRY; CDR2 reads SYGVKD. Trimming shortened V by 5 bases and J by 6 bases, and 10 bases separated the two germline ends. The CDR3 here is CAISTSGDGYTF. CDR3 bases: TGTGCCATCAGTACTTCCGGGGATGGCTACACCTTC.

The genes are TRBV18 and TRBJ2-5, with D maybe TRBD1 (6 bases). The better agreement between TRBJ2-7 and the DNA end casts doubt on the J call. The CDR3 spans 15 residues. Per the germline V gene, CDR1 is KGHSH and CDR2 is LQKENI. The CDR3 loop is CASSPSGGGFYEQYF. The CDR3 nucleotides read TGTGCCAGCTCACCATCTGGGGGCGGTTTTTACGAGCAGTACTTC.

This chain connects TRBV7-9 to TRBJ2-7; D is unclear. V was trimmed by 7 bases and J by 9 bases, leaving 16 bases between them. This CDR3 has 12 residues. CDR1 and CDR2 (germline): SEHNR, FQNEAQ (reference sequence). The CDR3 protein is CASTSQLGGQYF. CDR3 DNA: TGTGCCAGCACCAGCCAGCTCGGTGGGCAGTACTTC.

The V and J genes are TRBV10-3 and TRBJ1-1; possible D gene TRBD1, 5 bases. V lost 4 bases and J lost 10, with 13 bases in between. The CDR3 has 12 residues. Germline CDR1 ENHRY, CDR2 SYGVKD. Written as DNA, the CDR3 is TGTGCCATCAGTGTCGGGGACCGAGGAGCTTTCTTT. This gives the protein CAISVGDRGAFF.

This clonotype was seen once. CDR3 sequence reads: CASSFTGGGYEQYF. In DNA form, the CDR3 reads TGTGCCAGCAGTTTCACAGGGGGCGGGTACGAGCAGTACTTC. The chain links TRBV12-3 or TRBV12-4 to TRBJ2-1, with 9 bases aligning to TRBD1. The J call may not be correct, given that the DNA end is closer to TRBJ2-7. The CDR3 covers 14 residues.

The sample holds a few counts of this clonotype. This CDR3 is CSVDRAVGDTQYF. Written as DNA, the CDR3 is TGCAGCGTTGACAGGGCAGTAGGAGATACGCAGTATTTT. The chain uses TRBV29-1 and TRBJ2-3; tentatively, D is TRBD1 (5 bases). This CDR3 is built from 13 residues. V was cut by 3 bases and J by 5 bases, with 12 bases left in between. Germline lookup yields CDR1 SQVTM and CDR2 ANQGSEA.